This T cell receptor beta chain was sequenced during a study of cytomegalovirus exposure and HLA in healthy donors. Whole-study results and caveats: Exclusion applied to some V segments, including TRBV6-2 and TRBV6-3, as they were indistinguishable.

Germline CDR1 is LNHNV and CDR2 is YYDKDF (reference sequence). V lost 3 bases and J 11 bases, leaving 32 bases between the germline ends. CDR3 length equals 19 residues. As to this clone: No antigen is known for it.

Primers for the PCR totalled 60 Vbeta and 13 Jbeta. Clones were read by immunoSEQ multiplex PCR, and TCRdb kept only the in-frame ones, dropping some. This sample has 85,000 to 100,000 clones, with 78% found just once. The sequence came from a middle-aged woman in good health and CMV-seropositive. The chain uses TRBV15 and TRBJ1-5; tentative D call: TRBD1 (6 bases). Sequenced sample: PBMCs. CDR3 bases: TGTGCCACCAGCAGCCCCCTAAAGGCTATCAGCGATGGGGGCACGACCCAGCATTTT. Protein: CATSSPLKAISDGGTTQHF.